This TCR beta chain emerged from a study of cytomegalovirus exposure and HLA in healthy donors. PCR was performed using 60 Vbeta and 13 Jbeta primers. Assay: immunoSEQ multiplex PCR; the TCRdb copy retains only in-frame clones and omits some. The repertoire holds over 150,000 clones, with 73% as singletons. The study, taken as a whole, reports: Analyses of presence/absence relied on an assumption of roughly uniform sequencing depth across donors.

Trimming at V came to 5 bases and at J to 7 bases, leaving 4 bases not matched to a gene. Germline V gene lookup returns CDR1 MNHEY and CDR2 SVGAGI. The CDR3 has 13 amino acids. To note about this clone: What it binds is unknown.

The receptor's source is a woman between 18 and 30 years old in good health and CMV-seropositive. Sequenced material: PBMCs. The J gene is TRBJ1-4, the V gene TRBV6-5, with 7 positions matching TRBD1. Here the CDR3 DNA reads TGTGCCAGCAGTAGACAGGGCGGTGAAAAACTGTTTTTT. It specifies CASSRQGGEKLFF.